The 12 T cell receptor beta chains below come from one sample, sequenced in a study of control samples from healthy donors and cancer patients. Data came from immunoSEQ multiplex PCR; TCRdb stores just in-frame clones and leaves some out. The sample holds about 180,000 clones, nearly 90% seen once. Sequenced sample: blood. The receptors stem from a woman aged 50 to 60 in good health.

The chain uses TRBV6-5 and TRBJ2-2, with unresolved D. The CDR3 totals 15 residues. The germline V gene has CDR1 MNHEY and CDR2 SVGAGI. Trimming left V 5 bases short and J 0 bases short, with 10 bases between. CDR3 protein: CASSPRASNTGELFF. The CDR3 bases are TGTGCCAGCAGTCCTCGGGCCTCGAACACCGGGGAGCTGTTTTTT.

The V and J genes are TRBV2 and TRBJ2-7; TRBD1 agrees at 7 bases. The junction had 7 bases not matched to a gene; V was cut back by 1 base and J by 1 base. The CDR3 is 16 amino acids. Germline V gives CDR1 SNHLY, CDR2 FYNNEI. In DNA, the CDR3 is TGTGCCAGCAGTGAAGAAGGGGGCGGACCTTCCTACGAGCAGTACTTC. Translating gives CASSEEGGGPSYEQYF.

The chain couples TRBV6-5 to TRBJ2-2; 15 bases map to TRBD2. The CDR3 has 15 residues. Looked up from germline, CDR1 is MNHEY and CDR2 is SVGAGI. The V segment lost 4 bases and the J segment 6 bases; nucleotides outside the gene matches: 0. The CDR3 sequence: CASSWTSGRAGELFF. CDR3 nucleotide sequence: TGTGCCAGCAGTTGGACTAGCGGGAGGGCCGGGGAGCTGTTTTTT.

This clone occurred a few times. This sequence joins TRBV15 and TRBJ1-5, with D unresolved. This CDR3 has 17 amino acids. Germline CDR1 reads LNHNV; CDR2 reads YYDKDF (reference sequence). The V and J ends lost 3 bases and 0 bases respectively, with 15 bases between them. The CDR3 loop reads CATSSYGVGYSNQPQHF. CDR3 in DNA: TGTGCCACCAGCAGTTACGGGGTCGGATATAGCAATCAGCCCCAGCATTTT.

The chain has TRBV7-9 and TRBJ2-1; D ambiguous. Germline CDR1 SEHNR, CDR2 FQNEAQ (reference sequence). This CDR3 spans 11 amino acids. V gave up 4 bases and J gave up 9 bases, with 7 bases separating them. The CDR3 reads CASSSTGEQFF. The CDR3 nucleotides are TGTGCCAGCAGCTCTACTGGTGAGCAGTTCTTC.

This clone was counted once. The chain has TRBV29-1 and TRBJ2-5; D unresolved. V was pared by 5 bases and J by 5 bases, with 6 bases between. CDR1 and CDR2 (germline): SQVTM, ANQGSEA. This CDR3 region has 10 residues. The CDR3 DNA reads as TGCAGCGTTCTCTGGGAGACCCAGTACTTC. It encodes CSVLWETQYF.

This rearrangement joins TRBV9 to TRBJ2-7; D perhaps matches TRBD1 (6 bases). This CDR3 is built from 15 residues. V lost 2 bases to trimming and J lost 7 bases, with 19 bases between them. Germline values: CDR1 SGDLS, CDR2 YYNGEE. This CDR3 reads CASSVGDTRFWEQYF. CDR3 nucleotides: TGTGCCAGCAGCGTCGGGGACACCCGGTTCTGGGAGCAGTACTTC.

The chain recombines TRBV28 with TRBJ1-5; D possibly corresponds to TRBD1 (6 bases). CDR3 length: 14 amino acids. V was clipped by 3 bases and J by 9 bases, with 15 bases between them. In germline, CDR1 is MDHEN, CDR2 SYDVKM. CDR3 DNA: TGTGCCAGCAGTTTGGCGAGGGGGTCCGGGCCCCAGCATTTT. Amino acids: CASSLARGSGPQHF.

This chain connects TRBV28 to TRBJ1-2; 9 nucleotides match TRBD1. From germline, CDR1 is MDHEN and CDR2 SYDVKM. The V and J ends lost 6 bases and 2 bases, in that order; junction bases with no gene match: 19. The CDR3 runs to 19 residues. The DNA of the CDR3 is TGTGCCAGCAGACCGCCCCCCGGGACAGGGACCGGATACAACTATGGCTACACCTTC. Protein product: CASRPPPGTGTGYNYGYTF.

The chain combines TRBV4-3 with TRBJ2-1; D is perhaps TRBD1 (5 bases). There are 16 residues in the CDR3. The germline gives CDR1 LGHNA, CDR2 YSLEER. Trimming removed 0 bases from V and 7 bases from J, with 16 bases in between. CDR3 DNA sequence: TGCGCCAGCAGCCAAGATGGGGCGGACATGGGGAATGAGCAGTTCTTC. This gives the protein CASSQDGADMGNEQFF.

The chain joins TRBV4-1 to TRBJ2-5; 9 bases map to TRBD2. CDR1 is MGHRA and CDR2 is YSYEKL in the germline V gene. The length of the CDR3 is 18 residues. Germline trimming cut 0 bases from V and 2 bases from J; bases unmatched to any gene: 10. DNA of the CDR3: TGCGCCAGCAGCCAAGATGAGGGCGGGGGGGCCTGGCAAGAGACCCAGTACTTC. Residues: CASSQDEGGGAWQETQYF.

The chain employs TRBV4-3 and TRBJ2-1, with 12 bases fitting TRBD2. The ends lost 1 base at V and 7 bases at J; junction bases unmatched: 8. The CDR3 contains 17 residues. CDR1 LGHNA and CDR2 YSLEER come from the germline V gene. DNA of the CDR3: TGCGCCAGCAGCCAAGCAGTCCTAGCGGGGGGGCTGAATGAGCAGTTCTTC. Protein: CASSQAVLAGGLNEQFF.